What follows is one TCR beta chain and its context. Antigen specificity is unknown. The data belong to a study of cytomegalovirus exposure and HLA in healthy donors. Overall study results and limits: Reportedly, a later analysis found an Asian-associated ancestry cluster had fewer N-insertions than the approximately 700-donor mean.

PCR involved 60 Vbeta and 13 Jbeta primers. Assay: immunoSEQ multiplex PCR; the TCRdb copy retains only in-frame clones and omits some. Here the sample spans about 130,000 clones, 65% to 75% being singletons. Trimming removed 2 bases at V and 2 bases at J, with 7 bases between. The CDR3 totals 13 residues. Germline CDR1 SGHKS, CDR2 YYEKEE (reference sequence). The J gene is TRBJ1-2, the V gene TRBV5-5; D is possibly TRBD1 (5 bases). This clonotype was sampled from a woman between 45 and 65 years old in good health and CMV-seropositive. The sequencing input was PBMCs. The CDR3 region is CASSLDRNYGYTF. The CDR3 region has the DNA TGTGCCAGCAGCTTAGACAGAAACTATGGCTACACCTTC.